The clone carrying this T cell receptor (beta chain) was observed at least ten times. Its specificity is unknown. In germline, CDR1 is MNHNY, CDR2 SVGAGI (reference sequence). The CDR3 loop spans 12 amino acids. With 2 bases removed from V and 7 bases from J, the gap between germline ends came to 6 bases. Each CDR3 protein gets one entry after TCRdb re-called the RACE reads with MiXCR. The repertoire holds over 30,000 distinct CDR3 sequences, with roughly 7.6% as singletons. The data originate from a study of human T cells and chemical hapten exposure. Study in general: Across samples, TCR yields varied, mostly owing to small differences in pooled library volumes.

The time point: pre-sensitization, week 0. Treatment described: therapeutic diphenylcyclopropenone sensitization with weekly scalp DPC. Blood, whole and unfractionated, served as the source for total RNA extraction. Overall study findings and caveats: Donors' alopecia may make their immune response differ from healthy people's.

The sequencing here drew on whole blood, taken in connection with sensitization to the hapten diphenylcyclopropenone (DPC). The TCR originated in a woman aged 45 to 65 with alopecia areata. Some clones in this sample may be carry-over from other donors' samples. The chain combines TRBV6-6 with TRBJ1-5; D gene uncertain. The CDR3 sequence is CASSYPLQPQHF. The CDR3 DNA follows: TGTGCCAGCAGTTACCCTCTACAGCCCCAGCATTTT.